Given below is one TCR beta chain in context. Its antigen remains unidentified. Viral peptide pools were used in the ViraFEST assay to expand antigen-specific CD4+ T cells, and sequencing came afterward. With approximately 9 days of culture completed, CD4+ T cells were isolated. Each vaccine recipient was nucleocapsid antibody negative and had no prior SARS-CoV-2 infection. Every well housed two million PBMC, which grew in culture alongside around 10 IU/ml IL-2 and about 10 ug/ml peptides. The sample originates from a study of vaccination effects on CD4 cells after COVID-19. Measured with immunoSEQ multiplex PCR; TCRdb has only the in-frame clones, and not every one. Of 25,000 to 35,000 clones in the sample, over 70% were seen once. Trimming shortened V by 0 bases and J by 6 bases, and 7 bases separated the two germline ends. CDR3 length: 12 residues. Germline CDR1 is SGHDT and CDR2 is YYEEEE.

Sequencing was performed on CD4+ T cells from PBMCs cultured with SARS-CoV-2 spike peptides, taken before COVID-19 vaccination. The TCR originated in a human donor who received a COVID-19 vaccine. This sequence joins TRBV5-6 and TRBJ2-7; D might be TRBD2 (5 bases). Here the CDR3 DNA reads TGTGCCAGCAGCTTGGCGCGGGTCGAGCAGTACTTC. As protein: CASSLARVEQYF.